Presented here are 21 T cell receptor beta chains from one specimen sequenced in a study of CXCR3-negative and CXCR3-positive naive CD8 T cells. Notes on the study in general: Compared with CXCR3-negative naive cells, CXCR3-positive naive cells showed more hydrophobic TRB CDR3s.

Which antigens these TCRs recognize remains unknown. 5' RACE that incorporated UMI labels was used to prepare the TRB cDNA libraries. Following a re-call of the 5' RACE reads, TCRdb has one entry per CDR3 protein and lacks DNA. The sample has about 120,000 distinct CDR3 sequences; the top ten hold about 0.34%. Input material: naive CXCR3+ CD8+ T cells from blood. Subset of the sample: CD45RO-CCR7+CD27+CD95- naive CD8+ T cells expressing CXCR3 (TNR3+). The receptors come from a human donor in good health. Some clones in this sample may be carry-over from other donors' samples.

The V call is TRBV25-1, the J call TRBJ2-7; the D call from TCRdb, TRBD1, cannot be confirmed without DNA. Germline V lookup: CDR1 MGHDK, CDR2 SYGVNS. This CDR3 has 13 amino acids. CDR3: CASTARETGEQYF.

The genes are TRBV19 and TRBJ2-6. Germline V lookup: CDR1 LNHDA, CDR2 SQIVND (reference sequence). The CDR3 is made up of 14 amino acids. This chain's CDR3 is CASSMGTGANVLTF.

J is TRBJ2-7 and V is TRBV6-2 or TRBV6-3; TCRdb reports TRBD2, a call that lacks DNA to check it against. Per germline, CDR1 MNHEY and CDR2 SVGEGT. There are 19 residues in the CDR3. This CDR3 is CASSPLTTYTQDFSYEQYF.

This chain links TRBV28 with TRBJ2-3. This CDR3 is built from 14 residues. Germline lookup yields CDR1 MDHEN and CDR2 SYDVKM. The CDR3 protein is CASSFQSSTDTQYF.

The chain has TRBV27 and TRBJ2-4; TCRdb designates TRBD1, a call that cannot be tested without DNA. In germline, CDR1 is MNHEY, CDR2 SMNVEV (reference sequence). This CDR3 is built from 13 residues. The CDR3 sequence is CASSWGGGNIQYF.

The chain couples TRBV7-6 to TRBJ2-3; TCRdb's D call of TRBD2 is untestable without DNA. The CDR3 covers 15 residues. The germline CDR1 and CDR2 sequences are SGHVS and FNYEAQ. CDR3 residues: CASSSLAGNTDTQYF.

The CDR3 loop is CASIGTGEWNQPQHF. This sequence joins TRBV6-2 or TRBV6-3 and TRBJ1-5; TCRdb's D call of TRBD1 is untestable without DNA. The CDR3 covers 15 residues. Germline assignment: CDR1 MNHEY and CDR2 SVGEGT.

This rearrangement joins TRBV14 to TRBJ2-7; TCRdb names TRBD1, which stays unverified in the absence of DNA. This CDR3 contains 15 residues. Germline V gives CDR1 SGHDN, CDR2 FVKESK. The CDR3: CASSQGGHDPYEQYF.

The rearrangement uses TRBV29-1 and TRBJ2-2; the D call of TRBD1 rests on TCRdb alone, since no DNA is present to check it. Germline V gene sequence: CDR1 SQVTM, CDR2 ANQGSEA. The CDR3 is made up of 16 amino acids. Here the CDR3 reads CSVEPSRTENTGELFF.

The CDR3 loop reads CASSLSDEKLFF. The gene calls are TRBV7-9 and TRBJ1-4. This CDR3 is built from 12 residues. Per germline, CDR1 SEHNR and CDR2 FQNEAQ (reference sequence).

The CDR3 sequence: CASSQGRRTYEQYF. V and J are TRBV6-2 or TRBV6-3 and TRBJ2-7; without DNA, the TCRdb call of TRBD1 cannot be checked. This CDR3 contains 14 residues. Germline V gene data show CDR1 as MNHEY and CDR2 as SVGEGT.

The chain carries TRBV13 and TRBJ1-6; the TCRdb D gene call, TRBD1, has no DNA to confirm it. This CDR3 has 19 amino acids. Germline V gives CDR1 PRHDT, CDR2 FYEKMQ (reference sequence). CDR3 sequence: CAISLGYFGTGGRNSPLHF.

The chain combines TRBV29-1 with TRBJ2-5; TCRdb's D call of TRBD1 is untestable without DNA. CDR1 and CDR2 (germline): SQVTM, ANQGSEA. The length of the CDR3 is 12 residues. The CDR3 sequence is CSAQDWDMGQYF.

This rearrangement joins TRBV4-3 to TRBJ2-1; no DNA is available, so the TRBD1 call from TCRdb remains unchecked. The CDR3 extends over 16 amino acids. Germline CDR1 and CDR2: LGHNA and YSLEER. The CDR3 reads CASSQDPGTGVDEQFF.

The chain has TRBV5-5 and TRBJ2-7; TCRdb returns TRBD1, unconfirmable since there is no DNA. The CDR3 is 15 amino acids. From germline, CDR1 is SGHKS and CDR2 YYEKEE (reference sequence). The CDR3 spells CASSPLTGGAYEQYF.

The rearrangement uses TRBV7-3 and TRBJ2-5. CDR1 and CDR2 (germline): SGHTA, FQGTGA. The CDR3 loop spans 13 amino acids. The chain's CDR3 is CASSFGGQETQYF.

The J gene is TRBJ2-7, the V gene TRBV9; TCRdb calls TRBD1, which cannot be checked without DNA. CDR3 size: 15 residues. Germline values: CDR1 SGDLS, CDR2 YYNGEE. CDR3 protein: CASSATGTGAYEQYF.

J is TRBJ2-7 and V is TRBV12-3 or TRBV12-4. The CDR3 runs to 13 residues. The CDR3 reads CASSFNAAGEQYF.

The chain links TRBV5-1 to TRBJ2-7; TCRdb designates TRBD1, a call that cannot be tested without DNA. The CDR3 has 13 amino acids. Per the germline V gene, CDR1 is SGHRS and CDR2 is YFSETQ. CDR3 residues: CASSPGTRGEQYF.

V is TRBV11-2 and J is TRBJ1-1. This CDR3 spans 16 amino acids. In germline, CDR1 is SGHAT, CDR2 FQNNGV. CDR3 amino acids: CASSLVMGISNTEAFF.

The V and J genes are TRBV20-1 and TRBJ2-7; no DNA is available, so the TRBD1 call from TCRdb remains unchecked. Per the germline V gene, CDR1 is DFQATT and CDR2 is SNEGSKA (reference sequence). There are 11 residues in the CDR3. The CDR3 sequence: CSAPGSHEQYF.